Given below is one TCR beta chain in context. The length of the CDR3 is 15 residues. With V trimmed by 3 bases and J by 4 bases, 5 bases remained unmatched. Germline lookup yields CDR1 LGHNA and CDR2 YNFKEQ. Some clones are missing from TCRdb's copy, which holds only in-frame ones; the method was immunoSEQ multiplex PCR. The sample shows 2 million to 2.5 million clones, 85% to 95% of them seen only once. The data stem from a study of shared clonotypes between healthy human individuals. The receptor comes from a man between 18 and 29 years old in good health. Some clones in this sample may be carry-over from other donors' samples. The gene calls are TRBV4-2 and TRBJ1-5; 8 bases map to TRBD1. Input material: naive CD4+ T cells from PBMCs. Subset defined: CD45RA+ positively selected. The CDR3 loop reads CASSQGQAGNQPQHF. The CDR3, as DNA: TGTGCCAGCAGCCAGGGACAGGCGGGAAATCAGCCCCAGCATTTT.